These 8 T cell receptor beta chains originate from one sample sequenced in a study of blood T cell repertoires in COVID-19. Assay used: immunoSEQ multiplex PCR; TCRdb lists only in-frame clones, some missing. The sample has 170,000 or so clones, 88% seen once. The sequencing input was PBMCs or T cells enriched from blood (not recorded which). These receptors were taken from a woman aged 50 to 65 who had recovered from COVID-19.

The chain employs TRBV29-1 and TRBJ2-7; TRBD1 matches 8 bases. V was pared by 5 bases and J by 0 bases, with 6 bases of the junction left unmatched. Germline V CDR1 and CDR2: SQVTM, ANQGSEA. The CDR3 extends over 14 amino acids. DNA for the CDR3: TGCAGCGTTTCCAGGGGGCCAAGCTCCTACGAGCAGTACTTC. It codes for CSVSRGPSSYEQYF.

The chain joins TRBV13 to TRBJ2-7; TRBD2 matches at 14 bases. V lost 5 bases, J lost 3 bases, and 6 bases stayed unmatched. The CDR3 length is 16 residues. Germline CDR1 PRHDT, CDR2 FYEKMQ (reference sequence). CDR3 amino acids: CASSKTGLAGGYEQYF. The CDR3 nucleotides read TGTGCCAGCAGCAAAACAGGACTAGCGGGGGGCTACGAGCAGTACTTC.

The chain carries TRBV7-2 and TRBJ1-2; D not certain. V was cut by 0 bases and J by 4 bases, with 9 bases left in between. Germline V gene data show CDR1 as SGHTA and CDR2 as FQGNSA. CDR3 length: 14 residues. The CDR3 is CASSLAVQLYGYTF. CDR3 in DNA: TGTGCCAGCAGCTTAGCGGTACAGCTCTATGGCTACACCTTC.

The genes are TRBV7-2 and TRBJ1-1; TRBD1 aligns across 9 bases. The junction had 18 bases not matched to a gene; V was cut back by 2 bases and J by 5 bases. This CDR3 has 19 amino acids. Germline-derived CDR1 and CDR2 are SGHTA and FQGNSA. The CDR3 region has the DNA TGTGCCAGCAGCTTATTTGGTGGGGACAGGGAACGGACGAGGACTGAAGCTTTCTTT. Its translation is CASSLFGGDRERTRTEAFF.

The rearrangement links TRBV11-3 to TRBJ1-2, with D perhaps matching TRBD1 (5 bases). CDR1 and CDR2 (germline): SGHNT, YENEEA. V was shortened by 0 bases and J by 7 bases, with 18 bases between the two germline ends. CDR3 length: 16 amino acids. In DNA form, the CDR3 reads TGTGCCAGCAGCTTAGACCGAGGGGAGGGAGGGAGTGGCTACACCTTC. Its protein product is CASSLDRGEGGSGYTF. Based on the CDR3 plus reference TRBV11-3 and TRBJ1-2, the full variable domain is EAGVVQSPRYKIIEKKQPVAFWCNPISGHNTLYWYLQNLGQGPELLIRYENEEAVDDSQLPKDRFSAERLKGVDSTLKIQPAELGDSAVYLCASSLDRGEGGSGYTFGSGTRLTVV.

The chain links TRBV30 to TRBJ2-4; the D gene is possibly TRBD1 (5 bases). The V and J ends lost 0 bases and 9 bases respectively, with 15 bases between them. Germline values: CDR1 GTSNPN, CDR2 SVGIG (reference sequence). The CDR3 has 14 residues. The CDR3 is CAWSVGHPQAIQYF. Here the CDR3 DNA reads TGTGCCTGGAGTGTAGGACACCCCCAAGCCATTCAGTACTTC.

The chain recombines TRBV20-1 with TRBJ2-1, with D possibly being TRBD1 (6 bases). Germline V gene data show CDR1 as DFQATT and CDR2 as SNEGSKA (reference sequence). This CDR3 contains 11 residues. V was cut by 6 bases and J by 7 bases, with 10 bases left in between. CDR3 sequence reads: CSAEGGNEQFF. The CDR3 nucleotides are TGCAGTGCGGAAGGGGGTAATGAGCAGTTCTTC.

The chain couples TRBV5-1 to TRBJ2-7, with D maybe TRBD2 (6 bases). Germline V gene sequence: CDR1 SGHRS, CDR2 YFSETQ. This CDR3 has 14 residues. Trimming took off 4 bases at V and 2 bases at J, with 13 bases between the two ends. CDR3 residues: CASSPNGGPYEQYF. In DNA form, the CDR3 reads TGCGCCAGCAGCCCAAACGGGGGACCCTACGAGCAGTACTTC.